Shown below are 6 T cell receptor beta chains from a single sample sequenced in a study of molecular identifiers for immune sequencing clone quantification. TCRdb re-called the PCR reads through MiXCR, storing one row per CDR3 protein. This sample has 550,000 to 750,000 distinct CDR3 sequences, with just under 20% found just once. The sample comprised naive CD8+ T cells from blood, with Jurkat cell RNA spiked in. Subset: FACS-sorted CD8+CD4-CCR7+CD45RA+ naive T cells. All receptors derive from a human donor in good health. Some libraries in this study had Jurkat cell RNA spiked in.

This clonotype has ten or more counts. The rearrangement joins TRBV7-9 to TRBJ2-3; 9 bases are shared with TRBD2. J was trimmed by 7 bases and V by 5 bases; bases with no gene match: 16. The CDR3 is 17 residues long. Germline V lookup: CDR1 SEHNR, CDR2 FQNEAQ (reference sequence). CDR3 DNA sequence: TGTGCCAGCAGCGGCCTGGGAGTGCGGGAGGGCTTGTATACGCAGTATTTT. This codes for CASSGLGVREGLYTQYF. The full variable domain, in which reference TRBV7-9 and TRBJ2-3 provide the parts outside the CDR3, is DTGVSQNPRHKITKRGQNVTFRCDPISEHNRLYWYRQTLGQGPEFLTYFQNEAQLEKSRLLSDRFSAERPKGSFSTLEIQRTEQGDSAMYLCASSGLGVREGLYTQYFGPGTRLTVL.

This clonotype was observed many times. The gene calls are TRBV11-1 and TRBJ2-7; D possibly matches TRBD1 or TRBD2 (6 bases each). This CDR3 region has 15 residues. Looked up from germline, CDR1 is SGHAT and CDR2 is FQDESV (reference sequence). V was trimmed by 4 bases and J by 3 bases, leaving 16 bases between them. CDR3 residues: CASSSWRDKNYEQYF. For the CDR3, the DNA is TGTGCCAGCAGCTCATGGCGGGACAAAAACTACGAGCAGTACTTC.

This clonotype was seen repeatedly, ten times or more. CDR3 sequence: CACRDYANTGELFF. In nucleotides, the CDR3 is TGTGCCTGTAGGGACTACGCGAACACCGGGGAGCTGTTTTTT. The rearrangement uses TRBV30 and TRBJ2-2; the match to TRBD2 covers 7 bases. V dropped 6 bases and J dropped 0; count of bases not matched to a gene: 4. Germline lookup yields CDR1 GTSNPN and CDR2 SVGIG (reference sequence). This CDR3 contains 14 residues.

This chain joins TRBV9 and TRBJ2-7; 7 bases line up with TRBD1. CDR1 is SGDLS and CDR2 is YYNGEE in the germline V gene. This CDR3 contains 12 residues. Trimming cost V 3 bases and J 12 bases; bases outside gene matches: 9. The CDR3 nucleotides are TGTGCCAGCAGCGCCGAAACAGGGGAACTGTACTTC. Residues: CASSAETGELYF.

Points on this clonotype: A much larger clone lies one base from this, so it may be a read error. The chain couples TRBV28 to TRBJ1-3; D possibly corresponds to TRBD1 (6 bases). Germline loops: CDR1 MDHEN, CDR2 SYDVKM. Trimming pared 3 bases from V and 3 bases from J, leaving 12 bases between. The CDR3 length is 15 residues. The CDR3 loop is CASSLGASNGNTIYF. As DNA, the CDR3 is TGTGCCAGCAGTTTGGGGGCTTCGAATGGAAACACCATATATTTT. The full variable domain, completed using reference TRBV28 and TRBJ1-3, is DVKVTQSSRYLVKRTGEKVFLECVQDMDHENMFWYRQDPGLGLRLIYFSYDVKMKEKGDIPEGYSVSREKKERFSLILESASTNQTSMYLCASSLGASNGNTIYFGEGSWLTVV.

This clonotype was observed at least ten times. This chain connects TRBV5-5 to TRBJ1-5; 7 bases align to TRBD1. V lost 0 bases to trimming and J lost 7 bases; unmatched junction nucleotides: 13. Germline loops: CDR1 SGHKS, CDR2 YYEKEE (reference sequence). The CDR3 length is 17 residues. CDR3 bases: TGTGCCAGCAGCTTGGTTCTCGGGAGACAGGGTGGACAGCCCCAGCATTTT. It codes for CASSLVLGRQGGQPQHF.